There are a few counts of the clone carrying this TCR beta chain. What it binds is not known. The data belong to a study of beta chain features in type 1 diabetes. What was sequenced were expressed TCRB transcripts, since all of the isolated RNA had been reverse transcribed. The assay was immunoSEQ multiplex PCR, and TCRdb's table has in-frame clones only and misses some. This sample has under 200,000 clones, with 10% found just once. The J segment lost 3 bases and the V segment lost 6 bases, leaving 16 bases of the junction unmatched. This CDR3 spans 19 amino acids. Germline V gene data show CDR1 as SEHNR and CDR2 as FQNEAQ (reference sequence). Notes on the study in general: A potential influence of HLA type upon TCRB rearrangement remained unresolved herein. Shorter TCRB CDR3s, moderately but significantly so, were found in Type 1 diabetes patients in all four CD4+ subsets.

Purity exceeded 95% in all sorted populations. The rearrangement uses TRBV7-9 and TRBJ2-3; 12 bases agree with TRBD2. The TCR sequence derives from a man aged 30 to 45 with type 1 diabetes. The specimen sequenced was central memory CD4+ T cells from blood. The CDR3 loop reads CASSFPRLAGELRTDTQYF. For the CDR3, the DNA is TGTGCCAGCAGTTTCCCTAGACTAGCGGGAGAGTTGAGGACAGATACGCAGTATTTT.